The sequence of this T cell receptor beta chain was determined in a study of CD8+ T cells in alopecia areata. In the study overall: Treated patients swallowed 5 to 10 mg of oral tofacitinib twice daily. Notes on the study in general: Clonality in lesional scalp, especially alopecia totalis/universalis, exceeded that of normal scalp. TCR sharing was clearer in mice than between patients, perhaps partly owing to patient HLA diversity.

V was pared by 5 bases and J by 5 bases, with 8 bases of the junction left unmatched. Germline values: CDR1 SQVTM, CDR2 ANQGSEA. The CDR3 totals 14 residues. cDNA prepared by RNA extraction and subsequent reverse transcription served as the template for sequencing. Profiled with immunoSEQ multiplex PCR; TCRdb holds only in-frame clones, not every one. The sample has over 120,000 clones; about 60% are singletons. Comment on this clone: No antigen is known for it.

The specimen comprised CD4+ T cells sorted from blood, sampled at week 0. The TCR sequence derives from a human donor with alopecia areata. The rearrangement links TRBV29-1 to TRBJ2-1, with TRBD1 identical over 8 bases. The CDR3 DNA is TGCAGCGTTAAAGGCAGGGGGCCTAACAATGAGCAGTTCTTC. It encodes CSVKGRGPNNEQFF.